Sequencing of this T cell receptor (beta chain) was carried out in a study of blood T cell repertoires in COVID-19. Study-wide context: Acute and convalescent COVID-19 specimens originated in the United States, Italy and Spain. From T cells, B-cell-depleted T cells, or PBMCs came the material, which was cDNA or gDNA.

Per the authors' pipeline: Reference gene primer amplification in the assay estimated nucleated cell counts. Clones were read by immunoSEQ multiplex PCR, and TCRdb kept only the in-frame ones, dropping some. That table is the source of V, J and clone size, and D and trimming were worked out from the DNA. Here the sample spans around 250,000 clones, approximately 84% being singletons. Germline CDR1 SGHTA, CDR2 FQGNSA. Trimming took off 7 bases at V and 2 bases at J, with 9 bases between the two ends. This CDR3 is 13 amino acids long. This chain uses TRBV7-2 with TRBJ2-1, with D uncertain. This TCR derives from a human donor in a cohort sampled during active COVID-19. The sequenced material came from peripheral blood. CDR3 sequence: CASTEPPYNEQFF. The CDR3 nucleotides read TGTGCCAGCACAGAACCCCCCTACAATGAGCAGTTCTTC. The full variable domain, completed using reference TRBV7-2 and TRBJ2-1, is GAGVSQSPSNKVTEKGKDVELRCDPISGHTALYWYRQSLGQGLEFLIYFQGNSAPDKSGLPSDRFSAERTGGSVSTLTIQRTQQEDSAVYLCASTEPPYNEQFFGPGTRLTVL.